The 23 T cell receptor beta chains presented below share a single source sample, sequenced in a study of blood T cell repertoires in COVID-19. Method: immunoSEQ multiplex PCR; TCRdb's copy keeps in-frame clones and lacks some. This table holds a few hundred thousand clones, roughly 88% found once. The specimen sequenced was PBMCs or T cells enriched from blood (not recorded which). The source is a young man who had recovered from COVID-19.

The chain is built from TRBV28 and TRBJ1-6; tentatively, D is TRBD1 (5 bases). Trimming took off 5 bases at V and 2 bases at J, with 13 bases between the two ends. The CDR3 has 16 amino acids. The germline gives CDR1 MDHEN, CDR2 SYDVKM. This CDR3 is CASSAGGSAYNSPLHF. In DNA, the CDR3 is TGTGCCAGCAGTGCCGGGGGGAGTGCCTATAATTCACCCCTCCACTTT. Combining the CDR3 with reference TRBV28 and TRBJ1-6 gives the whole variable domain DVKVTQSSRYLVKRTGEKVFLECVQDMDHENMFWYRQDPGLGLRLIYFSYDVKMKEKGDIPEGYSVSREKKERFSLILESASTNQTSMYLCASSAGGSAYNSPLHFGNGTRLTVT.

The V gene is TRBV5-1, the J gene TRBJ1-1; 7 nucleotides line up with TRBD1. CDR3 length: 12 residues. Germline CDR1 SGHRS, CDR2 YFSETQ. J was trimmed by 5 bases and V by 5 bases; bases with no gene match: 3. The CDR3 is CASSNRGTEAFF. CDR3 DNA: TGCGCCAGCAGTAACAGGGGAACTGAAGCTTTCTTT.

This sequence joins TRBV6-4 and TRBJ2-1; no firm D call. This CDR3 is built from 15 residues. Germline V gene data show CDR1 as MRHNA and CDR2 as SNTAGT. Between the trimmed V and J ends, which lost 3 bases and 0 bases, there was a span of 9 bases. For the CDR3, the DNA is TGTGCCAGCAGTGAAAACTTAGCCTCCTACAATGAGCAGTTCTTC. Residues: CASSENLASYNEQFF.

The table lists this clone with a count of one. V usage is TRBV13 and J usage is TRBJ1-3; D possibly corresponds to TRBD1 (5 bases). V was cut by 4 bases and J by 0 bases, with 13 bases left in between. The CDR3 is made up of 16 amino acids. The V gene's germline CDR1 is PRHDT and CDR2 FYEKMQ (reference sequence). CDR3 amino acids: CASSSSQGLSGNTIYF. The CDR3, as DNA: TGTGCCAGCAGCTCCTCCCAGGGACTCTCTGGAAACACCATATATTTT. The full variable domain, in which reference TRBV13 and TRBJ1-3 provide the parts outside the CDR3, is AAGVIQSPRHLIKEKRETATLKCYPIPRHDTVYWYQQGPGQDPQFLISFYEKMQSDKGSIPDRFSAQQFSDYHSELNMSSLELGDSALYFCASSSSQGLSGNTIYFGEGSWLTVV.

The CDR3 DNA is TGTGCCAGCAGCTTCTCGCGGTCTTTTTACACTGAAGCTTTCTTT. Its translation: CASSFSRSFYTEAFF. The chain recombines TRBV5-6 with TRBJ1-1; D is unclear. With 2 bases removed from V and 3 bases from J, the gap between germline ends came to 14 bases. The germline gives CDR1 SGHDT, CDR2 YYEEEE. The CDR3 totals 15 residues.

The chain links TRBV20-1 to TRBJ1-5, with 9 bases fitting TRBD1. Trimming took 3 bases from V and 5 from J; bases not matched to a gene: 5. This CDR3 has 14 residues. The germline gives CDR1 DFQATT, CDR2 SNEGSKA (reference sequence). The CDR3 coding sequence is TGCAGTGCTAGTCCGGGACAGGGCTATCAGCCCCAGCATTTT. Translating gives CSASPGQGYQPQHF.

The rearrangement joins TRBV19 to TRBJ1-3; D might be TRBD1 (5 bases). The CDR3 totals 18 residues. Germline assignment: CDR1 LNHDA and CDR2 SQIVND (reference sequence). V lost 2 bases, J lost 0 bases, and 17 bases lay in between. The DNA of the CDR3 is TGTGCCAGTAGTATACGGCGGGGCACCCGCCCCTCTGGAAACACCATATATTTT. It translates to CASSIRRGTRPSGNTIYF.

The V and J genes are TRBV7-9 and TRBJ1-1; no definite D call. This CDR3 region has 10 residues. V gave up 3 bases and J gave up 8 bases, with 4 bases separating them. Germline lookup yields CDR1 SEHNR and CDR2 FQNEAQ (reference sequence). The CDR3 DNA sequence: TGTGCCAGCAGCTTCATCGAAGCTTTCTTT. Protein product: CASSFIEAFF.

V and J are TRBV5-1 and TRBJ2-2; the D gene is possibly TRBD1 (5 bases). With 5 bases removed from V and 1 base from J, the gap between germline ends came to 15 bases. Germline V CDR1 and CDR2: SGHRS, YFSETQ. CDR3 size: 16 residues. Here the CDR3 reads CASREPGRGNTGELFF. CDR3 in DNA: TGCGCCAGCAGGGAGCCAGGGCGTGGGAACACCGGGGAGCTGTTTTTT.

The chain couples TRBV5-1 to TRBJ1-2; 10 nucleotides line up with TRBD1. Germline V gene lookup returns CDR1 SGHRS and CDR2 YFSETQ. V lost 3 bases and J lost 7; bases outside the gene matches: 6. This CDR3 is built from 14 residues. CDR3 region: CASSSRQGASGYTF. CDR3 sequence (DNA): TGCGCCAGCAGCTCTCGACAGGGGGCAAGTGGCTACACCTTC.

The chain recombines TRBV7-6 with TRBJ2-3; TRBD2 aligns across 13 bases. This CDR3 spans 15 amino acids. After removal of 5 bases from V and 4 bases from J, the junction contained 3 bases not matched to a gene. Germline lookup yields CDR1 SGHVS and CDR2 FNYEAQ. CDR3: CASSRTSGGADTQYF. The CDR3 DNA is TGTGCCAGCAGCCGGACTAGCGGGGGCGCAGATACGCAGTATTTT.

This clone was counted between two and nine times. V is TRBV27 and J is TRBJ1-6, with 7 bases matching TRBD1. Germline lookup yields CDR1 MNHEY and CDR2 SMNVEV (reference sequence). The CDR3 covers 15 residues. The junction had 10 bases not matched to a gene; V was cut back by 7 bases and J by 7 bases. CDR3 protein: CASTSQGTGNSPLHF. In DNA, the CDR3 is TGTGCCAGCACCTCACAGGGGACGGGAAATTCACCCCTCCACTTT.

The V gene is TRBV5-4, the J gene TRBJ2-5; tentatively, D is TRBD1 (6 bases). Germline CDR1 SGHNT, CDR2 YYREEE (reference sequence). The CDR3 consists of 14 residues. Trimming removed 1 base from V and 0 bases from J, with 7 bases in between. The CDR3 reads CASSLTGNQETQYF. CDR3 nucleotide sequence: TGTGCCAGCAGCTTGACAGGGAACCAAGAGACCCAGTACTTC.

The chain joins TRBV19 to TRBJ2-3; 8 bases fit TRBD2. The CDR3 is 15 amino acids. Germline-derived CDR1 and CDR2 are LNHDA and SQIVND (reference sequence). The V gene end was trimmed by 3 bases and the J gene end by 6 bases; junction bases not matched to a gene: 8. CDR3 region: CASSMRGAYGDTQYF. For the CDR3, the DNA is TGTGCCAGTAGTATGCGGGGGGCATACGGGGATACGCAGTATTTT.

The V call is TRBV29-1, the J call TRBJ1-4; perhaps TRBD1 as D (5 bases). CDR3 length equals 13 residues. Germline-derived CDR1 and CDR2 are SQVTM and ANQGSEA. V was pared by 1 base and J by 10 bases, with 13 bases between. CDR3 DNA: TGCAGCGTTGAAGGCACACTGGGGGGAAAACTGTTTTTT. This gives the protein CSVEGTLGGKLFF.

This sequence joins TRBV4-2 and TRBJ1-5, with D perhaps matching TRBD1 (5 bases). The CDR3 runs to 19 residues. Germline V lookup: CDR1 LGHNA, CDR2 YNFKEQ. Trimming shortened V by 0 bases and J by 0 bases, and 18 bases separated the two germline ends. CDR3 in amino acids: CASSQDVADSIYSNQPQHF. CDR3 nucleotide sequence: TGTGCCAGCAGCCAAGATGTCGCCGACAGCATATATAGCAATCAGCCCCAGCATTTT.

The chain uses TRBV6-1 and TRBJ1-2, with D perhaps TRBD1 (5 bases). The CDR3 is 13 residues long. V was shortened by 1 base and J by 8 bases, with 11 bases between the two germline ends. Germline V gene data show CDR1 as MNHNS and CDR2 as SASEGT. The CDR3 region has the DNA TGTGCCAGCAGTGAAGGTCAGGGTAACGGCTACACCTTC. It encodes CASSEGQGNGYTF.

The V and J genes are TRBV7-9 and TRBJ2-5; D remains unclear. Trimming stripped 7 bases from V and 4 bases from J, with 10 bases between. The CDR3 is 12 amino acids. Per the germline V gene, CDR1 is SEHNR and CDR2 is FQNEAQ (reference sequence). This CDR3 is CASTRTGETQYF. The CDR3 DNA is TGTGCCAGCACTCGTACGGGAGAGACCCAGTACTTC.

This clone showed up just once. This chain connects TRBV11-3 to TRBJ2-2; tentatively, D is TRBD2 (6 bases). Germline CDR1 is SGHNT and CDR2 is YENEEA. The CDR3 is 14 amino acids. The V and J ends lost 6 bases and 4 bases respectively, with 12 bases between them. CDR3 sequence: CASSLGRGTGELFF. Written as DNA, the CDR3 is TGTGCCAGCAGTCTCGGGCGGGGCACCGGGGAGCTGTTTTTT.

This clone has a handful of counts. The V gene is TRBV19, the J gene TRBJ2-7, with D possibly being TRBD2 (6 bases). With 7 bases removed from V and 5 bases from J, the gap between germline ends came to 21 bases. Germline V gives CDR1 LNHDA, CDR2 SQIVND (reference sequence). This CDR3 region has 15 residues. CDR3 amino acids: CASTNNPGTPNEQYF. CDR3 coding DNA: TGTGCCAGTACCAACAACCCCGGGACTCCTAACGAGCAGTACTTC.

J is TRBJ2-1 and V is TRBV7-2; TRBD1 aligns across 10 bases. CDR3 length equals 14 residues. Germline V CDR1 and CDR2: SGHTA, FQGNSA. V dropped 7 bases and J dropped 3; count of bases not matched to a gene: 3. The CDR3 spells CASTRDRGYNEQFF. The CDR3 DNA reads TGTGCCAGCACCCGGGACAGGGGCTACAATGAGCAGTTCTTC.

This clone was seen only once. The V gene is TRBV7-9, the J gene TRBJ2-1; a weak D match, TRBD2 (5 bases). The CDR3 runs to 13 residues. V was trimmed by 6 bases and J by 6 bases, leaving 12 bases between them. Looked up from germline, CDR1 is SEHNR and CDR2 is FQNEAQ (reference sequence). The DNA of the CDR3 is TGTGCCAGCAGGCCCCTAGCAGGCAATGAGCAGTTCTTC. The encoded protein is CASRPLAGNEQFF.

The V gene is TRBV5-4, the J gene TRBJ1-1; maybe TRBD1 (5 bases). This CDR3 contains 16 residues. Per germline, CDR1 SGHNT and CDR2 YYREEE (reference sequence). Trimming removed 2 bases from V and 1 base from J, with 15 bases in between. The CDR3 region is CASSFGRGSGNTEAFF. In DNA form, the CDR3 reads TGTGCCAGCAGCTTCGGGCGGGGCAGTGGGAACACTGAAGCTTTCTTT.